These 25 T cell receptor beta chains were sequenced from one sample in a study of blood T cell repertoires in COVID-19 (dated by TCRdb to 2018 to 2020). The library was generated by the immunoSEQ multiplex PCR assay. The table was pulled from immuneACCESS by TCRdb, which kept in-frame rearrangements only. Such tables lose some clones; where checked, under half of the loss comes from unresolved V genes, and the rest has no known cause. A total of about 47,000 clones appear in this sample, about four fifths of them only once. 26% of the sample belongs to the ten largest clones. The sequencing sample was made of peripheral blood. Receptors originate from a woman older than 75 with COVID-19, enrolled during active disease.

The chain carries TRBV28 and TRBJ2-3, with 11 bases that match TRBD2. The CDR3 contains 14 residues. With 2 bases clipped from V and 14 bases from J, the junction kept 9 bases outside the gene matches. Germline values: CDR1 MDHEN, CDR2 SYDVKM. The CDR3 sequence: CASSLGTSGSFGYF. CDR3 in DNA: TGTGCCAGCAGTTTAGGGACTAGCGGCTCCTTTGGGTATTTT.

This rearrangement joins TRBV6-5 to TRBJ2-7; tentative D call: TRBD2 (5 bases). The germline V gene encodes CDR1 MNHEY and CDR2 SVGAGI. V lost 0 bases and J lost 6, with 9 bases in between. This CDR3 is 13 amino acids long. The CDR3 region is CASSYSLGSEQYF. The CDR3 nucleotides are TGTGCCAGCAGTTACTCCCTGGGGAGCGAGCAGTACTTC.

This clone appeared once. For the CDR3, the DNA is TGCGCCAGCAGCGCGGGGGGGGGCACCTACGAGCAGTACTTC. Protein sequence: CASSAGGGTYEQYF. The genes are TRBV5-1 and TRBJ2-7; 9 bases line up with TRBD2. The CDR3 spans 14 residues. From germline, CDR1 is SGHRS and CDR2 YFSETQ. The V gene end was trimmed by 4 bases and the J gene end by 2 bases; junction bases not matched to a gene: 4.

The chain carries TRBV5-4 and TRBJ2-1, with 7 bases matching TRBD2. The CDR3 length is 16 residues. Germline V lookup: CDR1 SGHNT, CDR2 YYREEE (reference sequence). V shed 0 bases, J shed 8 bases, and the junction held 11 bases outside the gene matches. CDR3 protein: CASSLGGGTRPDEQFF. The CDR3 DNA sequence: TGTGCCAGCAGCTTGGGGGGGGGTACAAGGCCGGATGAGCAGTTCTTC.

This clone was picked up a small number of times. The chain has TRBV6-5 and TRBJ1-1; 8 positions agree with TRBD1. Germline V gives CDR1 MNHEY, CDR2 SVGAGI. The V and J ends lost 6 bases and 1 base, in that order; junction bases with no gene match: 4. The CDR3 has 14 amino acids. Here the CDR3 DNA reads TGTGCCAGCAGGGCCGGGACAGGGAACACTGAAGCTTTCTTT. As protein: CASRAGTGNTEAFF.

J is TRBJ2-5 and V is TRBV30, with D perhaps matching TRBD2 (6 bases). This CDR3 has 15 amino acids. CDR1 and CDR2 from the germline V gene are GTSNPN and SVGIG (reference sequence). Trimming pared 1 base from V and 5 bases from J, leaving 17 bases between. CDR3 nucleotides: TGTGCCTGGAGTGCCTGGAGGGCGGCAGGGGAGACCCAGTACTTC. Protein: CAWSAWRAAGETQYF.

This clone came up a few times. The V gene is TRBV27, the J gene TRBJ1-4; D remains ambiguous. CDR3 size: 15 residues. Per the germline V gene, CDR1 is MNHEY and CDR2 is SMNVEV (reference sequence). V gave up 8 bases and J gave up 5 bases, with 18 bases separating them. The CDR3 is CASRNDWEPNEKLFF. In nucleotides, the CDR3 is TGTGCCAGCCGAAATGATTGGGAGCCGAATGAAAAACTGTTTTTT.

The chain joins TRBV5-1 to TRBJ1-5, with TRBD1 identical over 12 bases. Germline assignment: CDR1 SGHRS and CDR2 YFSETQ. V shed 3 bases and J 2 bases; nucleotides not matched to a gene: 3. This CDR3 is 16 amino acids long. This CDR3 is CASSWGTGGGNQPQHF. DNA of the CDR3: TGCGCCAGCAGCTGGGGGACAGGGGGCGGCAATCAGCCCCAGCATTTT.

The chain is built from TRBV7-9 and TRBJ1-2; 7 bases map to TRBD1. The ends lost 5 bases at V and 7 bases at J; junction bases unmatched: 7. This CDR3 contains 13 residues. CDR1 is SEHNR, CDR2 FQNEAQ, per germline (reference sequence). CDR3 sequence reads: CASSRTGQGGYTF. CDR3 bases: TGTGCCAGCAGCCGGACAGGCCAGGGTGGCTACACCTTC.

CDR3 sequence: CASSPLGQGVRETQYF. For the CDR3, the DNA is TGTGCCAGCAGCCCTTTAGGACAGGGGGTACGAGAGACCCAGTACTTC. The chain joins TRBV3-1 (or the pseudogene TRBV3-2) to TRBJ2-5, with 10 positions matching TRBD1. In germline, CDR1 is LGHDT, CDR2 YNNKEL (reference sequence). The CDR3 spans 16 residues. V trimming: 4 bases; J trimming: 4 bases; junction bases outside the gene matches: 9.

V gene TRBV20-1 combines with J gene TRBJ2-1, with a weak D call TRBD1 (6 bases). This CDR3 has 15 residues. CDR1 and CDR2 from the germline V gene are DFQATT and SNEGSKA (reference sequence). The V gene lost 3 bases and the J gene lost 3 bases, with 15 bases spanning the gap. CDR3 bases: TGCAGTGCTAGTGTGGGGGCCGGTCTCTACAATGAGCAGTTCTTC. Encoded protein: CSASVGAGLYNEQFF.

V and J are TRBV9 and TRBJ1-1; D call uncertain. V was shortened by 0 bases and J by 9 bases, with 24 bases between the two germline ends. CDR3 length: 17 residues. The germline gives CDR1 SGDLS, CDR2 YYNGEE. The CDR3 sequence: CASSVEVGDVGPRKAFF. DNA for the CDR3: TGTGCCAGCAGCGTAGAAGTGGGAGACGTTGGACCTCGCAAAGCTTTCTTT.

The CDR3 is CASSIAGADNSPLHF. CDR3 nucleotides: TGTGCCAGTAGTATCGCAGGGGCCGATAATTCACCCCTCCACTTT. V usage is TRBV19 and J usage is TRBJ1-6; D perhaps matches TRBD1 (6 bases). With 3 bases removed from V and 5 bases from J, the gap between germline ends came to 11 bases. The CDR3 spans 15 residues. The V gene's germline CDR1 is LNHDA and CDR2 SQIVND (reference sequence).

This clone came up a few times. CDR3: CASSYSGGLNEKLFF. CDR3 coding DNA: TGTGCCAGCAGTTACTCGGGGGGTCTTAATGAAAAACTGTTTTTT. This rearrangement joins TRBV6-5 to TRBJ1-4; D possibly corresponds to TRBD1 (5 bases). Germline lookup yields CDR1 MNHEY and CDR2 SVGAGI. Between the trimmed V and J ends, which lost 0 bases and 4 bases, there was a span of 9 bases. This CDR3 is built from 15 residues.

This clone was observed a few times. This chain joins TRBV10-2 and TRBJ2-7; 7 nucleotides match TRBD2. The V gene end was trimmed by 5 bases and the J gene end by 3 bases; junction bases not matched to a gene: 4. Per the germline V gene, CDR1 is WSHSY and CDR2 is SAAADI. The CDR3 is 13 residues long. CDR3 bases: TGCGCCAGCAGTCTTTCTAGCGGCTACGAGCAGTACTTC. Its translation: CASSLSSGYEQYF.

This clone was counted a single time. The chain links TRBV3-1 (or the pseudogene TRBV3-2) to TRBJ1-2, with D perhaps matching TRBD1 (5 bases). From germline, CDR1 is LGHDT and CDR2 YNNKEL (reference sequence). CDR3 length equals 13 residues. Trimming shortened V by 6 bases and J by 5 bases, and 13 bases separated the two germline ends. DNA of the CDR3: TGTGCCAGCAGTAGAGGTGGGGCTTATGGCTACACCTTC. The encoded protein is CASSRGGAYGYTF.

In its sample, this clone was seen a few times. The chain uses TRBV7-3 and TRBJ2-7, with 10 bases lining up with TRBD1. The CDR3 spans 13 residues. Germline values: CDR1 SGHTA, CDR2 FQGTGA. J gave up 4 bases and V 5 bases, and 2 bases lay outside the gene matches. CDR3 sequence (DNA): TGTGCCAGCAGCCAGGACAGGGGGTACGAGCAGTACTTC. Translated: CASSQDRGYEQYF.

The gene calls are TRBV5-1 and TRBJ2-3; perhaps TRBD1 as D (6 bases). The CDR3 contains 16 residues. Between the trimmed V and J ends, which lost 0 bases and 0 bases, there was a span of 11 bases. Looked up from germline, CDR1 is SGHRS and CDR2 is YFSETQ. The CDR3, as DNA: TGCGCCAGCAGCTTGGGGCAGGGGCTGAGCACAGATACGCAGTATTTT. Its protein product is CASSLGQGLSTDTQYF.

CDR3 region: CASSILRGEAFF. The CDR3 region has the DNA TGTGCCAGCAGTATCCTGAGAGGGGAAGCTTTCTTT. This rearrangement joins TRBV28 to TRBJ1-1; no clear D. V was shortened by 5 bases and J by 8 bases, with 12 bases between the two germline ends. The CDR3 loop spans 12 amino acids. Germline values: CDR1 MDHEN, CDR2 SYDVKM.

V is TRBV5-1 and J is TRBJ2-2; unclear D gene. CDR3 length: 12 residues. CDR1 SGHRS and CDR2 YFSETQ come from the germline V gene. The V gene lost 7 bases and the J gene lost 6 bases, with 10 bases spanning the gap. Written as DNA, the CDR3 is TGCGCCAGCTTCAAGGCGGCCGGGGAGCTGTTTTTT. It is translated as CASFKAAGELFF.

DNA of the CDR3: TGCGCCAGCAGCCCGGACAGGGGGCCCCTTGGCTACACCTTC. Translating it yields CASSPDRGPLGYTF. The V call is TRBV5-1, the J call TRBJ1-2; 11 nucleotides agree with TRBD1. The CDR3 is 14 amino acids. Losses at the gene ends were 4 bases for V and 7 bases for J; bases not matched to a gene: 6. CDR1 and CDR2 from the germline V gene are SGHRS and YFSETQ.

The chain links TRBV27 to TRBJ2-2; 7 bases are a match to TRBD2. V trimming: 5 bases; J trimming: 7 bases; junction bases outside the gene matches: 10. The CDR3 is made up of 15 amino acids. Germline V gives CDR1 MNHEY, CDR2 SMNVEV (reference sequence). This CDR3 is CASSDSGAWGGELFF. As DNA, the CDR3 is TGTGCCAGCAGTGACAGCGGGGCCTGGGGCGGGGAGCTGTTTTTT.

The chain has TRBV19 and TRBJ2-7, with 9 bases that match TRBD2. This CDR3 contains 15 residues. The V gene end was trimmed by 2 bases and the J gene end by 1 base; junction bases not matched to a gene: 3. Germline CDR1 reads LNHDA; CDR2 reads SQIVND (reference sequence). CDR3 bases: TGTGCCAGTAGTATAAGACTAGCGGATTCCTACGAGCAGTACTTC. It is translated as CASSIRLADSYEQYF.

V gene TRBV3-1 (or the pseudogene TRBV3-2) combines with J gene TRBJ2-1, with D possibly being TRBD1 (6 bases). Germline V gives CDR1 LGHDT, CDR2 YNNKEL (reference sequence). The CDR3 sequence is 16 residues long. V lost 4 bases, J lost 2 bases, and 15 bases lay in between. The DNA for the CDR3 is TGTGCCAGCAGCCCAAGAGTAAGGGGGACCTACAATGAGCAGTTCTTC. Its translation: CASSPRVRGTYNEQFF.

The chain combines TRBV7-3 with TRBJ2-2; 7 nucleotides line up with TRBD1. Trimming removed 5 bases from V and 3 bases from J; junction bases left unmatched: 3. This CDR3 spans 14 amino acids. Germline V CDR1 and CDR2: SGHTA, FQGTGA. DNA of the CDR3: TGTGCCAGCAGCATCGACAGGGACACCGGGGAGCTGTTTTTT. Protein sequence: CASSIDRDTGELFF. The variable domain in full, with the rest retrieved from reference TRBV7-3 and TRBJ2-2, is GAGVSQTPSNKVTEKGKYVELRCDPISGHTALYWYRQSLGQGPEFLIYFQGTGAADDSGLPNDRFFAVRPEGSVSTLKIQRTERGDSAVYLCASSIDRDTGELFFGEGSRLTVL.